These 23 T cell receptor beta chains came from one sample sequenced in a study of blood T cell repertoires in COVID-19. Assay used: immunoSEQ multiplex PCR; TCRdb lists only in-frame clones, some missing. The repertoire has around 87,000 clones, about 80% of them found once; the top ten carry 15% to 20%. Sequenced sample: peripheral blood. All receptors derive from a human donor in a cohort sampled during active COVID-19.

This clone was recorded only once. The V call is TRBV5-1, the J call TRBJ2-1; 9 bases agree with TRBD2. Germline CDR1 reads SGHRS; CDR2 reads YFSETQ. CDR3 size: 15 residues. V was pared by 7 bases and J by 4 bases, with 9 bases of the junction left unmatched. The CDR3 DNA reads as TGCGCCAGCGCCATGGGGCTAGCGGGATACAATGAGCAGTTCTTC. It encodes CASAMGLAGYNEQFF. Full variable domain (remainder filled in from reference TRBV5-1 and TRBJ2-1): KAGVTQTPRYLIKTRGQQVTLSCSPISGHRSVSWYQQTPGQGLQFLFEYFSETQRNKGNFPGRFSGRQFSNSRSEMNVSTLELGDSALYLCASAMGLAGYNEQFFGPGTRLTVL.

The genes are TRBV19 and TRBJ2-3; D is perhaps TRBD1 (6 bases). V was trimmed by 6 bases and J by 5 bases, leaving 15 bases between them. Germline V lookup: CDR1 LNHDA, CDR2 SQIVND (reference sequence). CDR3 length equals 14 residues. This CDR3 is CASRGAGQVDTQYF. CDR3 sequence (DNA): TGTGCCAGTAGGGGGGCGGGTCAGGTAGATACGCAGTATTTT.

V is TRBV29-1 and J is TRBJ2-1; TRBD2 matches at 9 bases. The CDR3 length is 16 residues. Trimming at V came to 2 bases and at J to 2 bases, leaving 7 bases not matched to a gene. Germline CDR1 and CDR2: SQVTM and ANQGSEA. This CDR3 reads CSVESSSGATYNEQFF. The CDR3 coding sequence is TGCAGCGTTGAATCCTCTAGCGGGGCTACCTACAATGAGCAGTTCTTC.

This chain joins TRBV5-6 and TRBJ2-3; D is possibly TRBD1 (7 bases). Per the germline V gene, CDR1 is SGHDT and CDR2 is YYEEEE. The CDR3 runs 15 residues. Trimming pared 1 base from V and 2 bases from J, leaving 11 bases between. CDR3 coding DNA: TGTGCCAGCAGCTTGCAGGGGGGCCTCACAGATACGCAGTATTTT. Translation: CASSLQGGLTDTQYF.

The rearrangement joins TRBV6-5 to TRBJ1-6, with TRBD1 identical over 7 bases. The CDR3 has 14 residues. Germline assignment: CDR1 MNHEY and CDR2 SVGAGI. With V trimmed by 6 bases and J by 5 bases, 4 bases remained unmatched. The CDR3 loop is CASRGDRDNSPLHF. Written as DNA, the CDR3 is TGTGCCAGCAGGGGCGACAGGGATAATTCACCCCTCCACTTT.

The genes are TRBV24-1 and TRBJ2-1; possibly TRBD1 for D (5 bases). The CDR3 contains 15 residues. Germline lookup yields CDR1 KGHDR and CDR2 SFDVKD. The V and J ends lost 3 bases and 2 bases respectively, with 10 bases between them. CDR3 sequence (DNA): TGTGCCACCAGTGATCAGGGTGGGCCCTACAATGAGCAGTTCTTC. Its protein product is CATSDQGGPYNEQFF.

The CDR3 sequence is CASSSDRLAEQFF. CDR3 DNA: TGTGCCAGCAGTTCGGACAGGTTGGCTGAGCAGTTCTTC. J is TRBJ2-1 and V is TRBV2; the match to TRBD1 covers 7 bases. V gave up 5 bases and J gave up 9 bases; unmatched junction bases: 7. Germline-derived CDR1 and CDR2 are SNHLY and FYNNEI. The CDR3 consists of 13 residues. Based on the CDR3 plus reference TRBV2 and TRBJ2-1, the full variable domain is EPEVTQTPSHQVTQMGQEVILRCVPISNHLYFYWYRQILGQKVEFLVSFYNNEISEKSEIFDDQFSVERPDGSNFTLKIRSTKLEDSAMYFCASSSDRLAEQFFGPGTRLTVL.

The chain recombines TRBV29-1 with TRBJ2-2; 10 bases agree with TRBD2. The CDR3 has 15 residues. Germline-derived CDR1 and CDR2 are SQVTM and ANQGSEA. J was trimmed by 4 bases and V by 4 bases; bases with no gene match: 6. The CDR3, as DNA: TGCAGCGTTGGGGCTAGCGGGGGATTCACCGGGGAGCTGTTTTTT. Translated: CSVGASGGFTGELFF.

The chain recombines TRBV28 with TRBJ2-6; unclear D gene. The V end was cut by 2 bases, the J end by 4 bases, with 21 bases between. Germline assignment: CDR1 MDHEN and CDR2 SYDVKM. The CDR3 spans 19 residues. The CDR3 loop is CASSLSRHTWAQGANVLTF. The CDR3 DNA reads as TGTGCCAGCAGTTTAAGCCGACACACCTGGGCGCAAGGGGCCAACGTCCTGACTTTC.

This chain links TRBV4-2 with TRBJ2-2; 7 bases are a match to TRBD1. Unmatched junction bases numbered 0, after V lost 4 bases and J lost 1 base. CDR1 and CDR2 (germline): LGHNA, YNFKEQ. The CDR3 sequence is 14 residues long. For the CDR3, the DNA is TGTGCCAGCAGCCGACAGGGGAACACCGGGGAGCTGTTTTTT. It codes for CASSRQGNTGELFF.

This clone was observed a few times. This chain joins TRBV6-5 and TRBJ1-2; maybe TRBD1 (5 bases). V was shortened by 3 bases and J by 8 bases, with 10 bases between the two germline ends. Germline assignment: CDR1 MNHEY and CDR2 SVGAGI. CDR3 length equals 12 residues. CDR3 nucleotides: TGTGCCAGCAGTTATCAGGGTCGGGGCTACACCTTC. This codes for CASSYQGRGYTF.

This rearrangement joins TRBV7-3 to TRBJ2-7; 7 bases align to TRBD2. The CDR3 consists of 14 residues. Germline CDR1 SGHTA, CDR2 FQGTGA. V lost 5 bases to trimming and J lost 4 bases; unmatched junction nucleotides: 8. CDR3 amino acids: CASSPSGRTYEQYF. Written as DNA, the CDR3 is TGTGCCAGCAGCCCTTCCGGGAGGACATACGAGCAGTACTTC.

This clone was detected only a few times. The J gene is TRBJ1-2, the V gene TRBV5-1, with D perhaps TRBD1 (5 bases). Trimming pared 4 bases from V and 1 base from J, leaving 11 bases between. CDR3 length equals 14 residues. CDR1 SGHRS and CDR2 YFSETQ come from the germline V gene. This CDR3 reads CASSPGHLNYGYTF. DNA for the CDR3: TGCGCCAGCAGCCCAGGACACCTTAACTATGGCTACACCTTC.

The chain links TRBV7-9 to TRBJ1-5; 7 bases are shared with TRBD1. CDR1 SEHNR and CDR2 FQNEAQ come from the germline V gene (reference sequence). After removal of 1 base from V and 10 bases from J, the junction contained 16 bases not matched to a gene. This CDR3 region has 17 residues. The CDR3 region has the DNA TGTGCCAGCAGCTTAGGACTGGGGACAGTAGGTGGAGAACCCCAGCATTTT. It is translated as CASSLGLGTVGGEPQHF.

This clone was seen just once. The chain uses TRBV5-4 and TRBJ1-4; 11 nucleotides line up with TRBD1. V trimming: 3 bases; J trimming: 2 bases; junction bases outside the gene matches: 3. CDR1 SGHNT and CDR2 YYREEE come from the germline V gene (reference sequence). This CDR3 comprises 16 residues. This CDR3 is CASSSGQGVTNEKLFF. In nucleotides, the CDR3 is TGTGCCAGCAGCTCGGGACAGGGGGTGACTAATGAAAAACTGTTTTTT.

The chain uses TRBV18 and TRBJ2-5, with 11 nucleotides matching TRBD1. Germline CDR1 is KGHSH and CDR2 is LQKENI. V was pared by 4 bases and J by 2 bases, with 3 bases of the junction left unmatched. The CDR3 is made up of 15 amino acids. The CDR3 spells CASSLGQGGQETQYF. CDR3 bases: TGTGCCAGCTCACTGGGACAGGGGGGACAAGAGACCCAGTACTTC. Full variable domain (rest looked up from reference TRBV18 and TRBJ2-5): NAGVMQNPRHLVRRRGQEARLRCSPMKGHSHVYWYRQLPEEGLKFMVYLQKENIIDESGMPKERFSAEFPKEGPSILRIQQVVRGDSAAYFCASSLGQGGQETQYFGPGTRLLVL.

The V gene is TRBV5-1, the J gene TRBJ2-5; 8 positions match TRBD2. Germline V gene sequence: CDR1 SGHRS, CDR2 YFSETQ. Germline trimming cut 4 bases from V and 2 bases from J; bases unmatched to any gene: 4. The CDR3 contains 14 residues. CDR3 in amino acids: CASSPGREQETQYF. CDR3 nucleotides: TGCGCCAGCAGCCCCGGGAGGGAACAAGAGACCCAGTACTTC. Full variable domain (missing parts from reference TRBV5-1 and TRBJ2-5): KAGVTQTPRYLIKTRGQQVTLSCSPISGHRSVSWYQQTPGQGLQFLFEYFSETQRNKGNFPGRFSGRQFSNSRSEMNVSTLELGDSALYLCASSPGREQETQYFGPGTRLLVL.

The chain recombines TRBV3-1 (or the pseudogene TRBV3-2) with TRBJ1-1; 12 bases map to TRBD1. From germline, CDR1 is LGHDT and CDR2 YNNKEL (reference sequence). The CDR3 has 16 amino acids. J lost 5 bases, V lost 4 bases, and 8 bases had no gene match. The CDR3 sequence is CASSPRDRGQGTEAFF. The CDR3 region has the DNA TGTGCCAGCAGCCCCAGGGACAGGGGGCAGGGGACTGAAGCTTTCTTT.

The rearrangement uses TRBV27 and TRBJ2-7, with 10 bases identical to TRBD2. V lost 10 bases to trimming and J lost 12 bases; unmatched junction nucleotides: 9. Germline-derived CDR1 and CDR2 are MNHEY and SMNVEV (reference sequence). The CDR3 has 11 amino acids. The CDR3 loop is CATRTSGRLYF. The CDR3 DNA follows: TGTGCCACCCGGACTAGCGGAAGGCTGTACTTC.

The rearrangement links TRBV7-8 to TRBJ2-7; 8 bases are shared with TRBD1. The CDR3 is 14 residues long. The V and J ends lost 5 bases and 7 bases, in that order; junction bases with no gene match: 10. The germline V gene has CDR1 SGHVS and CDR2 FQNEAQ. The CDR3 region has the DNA TGTGCCAGCAGCCATATACAGGGGGGCCTAGAGCAGTACTTC. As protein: CASSHIQGGLEQYF.

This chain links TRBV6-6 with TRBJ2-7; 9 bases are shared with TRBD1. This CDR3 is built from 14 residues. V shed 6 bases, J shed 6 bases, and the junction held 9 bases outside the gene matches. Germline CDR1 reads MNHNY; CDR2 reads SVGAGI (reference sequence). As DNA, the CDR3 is TGTGCCAGCAGCCTTTCGGGACAGGGACCCGAGCAGTACTTC. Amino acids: CASSLSGQGPEQYF.

For the CDR3, the DNA is TGTGCCAGCAGCGGGGGGGGCACAGGGAACGAAAAACTGTTTTTT. Its translation is CASSGGGTGNEKLFF. The genes are TRBV11-2 and TRBJ1-4; TRBD1 is a possible D gene (6 bases). CDR3 length: 15 amino acids. V lost 5 bases and J 8 bases, leaving 18 bases between the germline ends. Germline values: CDR1 SGHAT, CDR2 FQNNGV.

CDR3 bases: TGTGCCAGCAGTCGGAGTGGGTCAGGGCACCAGCCCCAGCATTTT. Protein sequence: CASSRSGSGHQPQHF. This sequence joins TRBV28 and TRBJ1-5, with a tentative D call TRBD1 (5 bases). Germline V gene sequence: CDR1 MDHEN, CDR2 SYDVKM. Between the trimmed V and J ends, which lost 5 bases and 7 bases, there was a span of 18 bases. The CDR3 consists of 15 residues.